This TCR beta chain was sequenced for a study of blood T cell repertoires in COVID-19 (dated by TCRdb to about 2020). In terms of the full investigation: The collaborator samples originated in the United States, Italy and Spain and spanned the acute and convalescent phases of COVID-19. The material from the prospective study consisted of cDNA or gDNA derived from T cells, B-cell-depleted T cells, or PBMCs. Deeply sampled blood TCRbeta repertoires from subjects exposed to, actively infected with, or recovered from COVID-19 were included in the dataset. A freely available public database, intended as a resource for researchers studying the immune response to SARS-CoV-2, is where the repertoires were released. The samples were drawn from two sources: the first 160 participants of the ongoing ImmuneRACE study, and 1,254 subjects contributed by 6 global collaborators. Nearly every sample came with metadata listing a de-identified subject ID, COVID-19 status, age in years and sex. Where available, HLA class I and class II types were taken from metadata supplied by the sample provider and were not determined by assay-based typing.

The CDR3 covers 13 residues, taking in both the cysteine and the phenylalanine. This entry keeps only the CDR3 DNA: 39 bases, framed from base 1. Relative to germline, V is 1 base shorter and J is 0 bases shorter, with 3 bases between their ends. The germline V gene (reference sequence) supplies CDR1 LGHDT and CDR2 YNNKEL. TCRbeta CDR3 regions were amplified from genomic DNA by means of the immunoSEQ Assay, a bias-controlled multiplex PCR. Under the source paper's analysis protocol: The number of nucleated cells in each sample was estimated from the amplification of reference gene primers within the assay. To quantify the absolute abundance of each unique TCRbeta CDR3 rearrangement, sequence reads were collapsed and filtered. For each sample, productive Simpson clonality was calculated as the square root of Simpson's diversity index across productive rearrangements. TCRdb took over this immuneACCESS table, retaining in-frame rearrangements with V and J assigned. Such tables are incomplete; in checked studies, under half of the missing clones stem from an unresolved V gene, and the remainder is unexplained. The DNA was the basis for D and trimming; V, J and clone size are from that table. This sample holds approximately 330,000 clones; approximately 89% were observed only once. Over 8.5% of the sample rests with the top ten.

In the prospective study, participants were 18 to 89 years old, resided in 24 geographic areas of the United States, and were enrolled through a virtual design. In the prospective study, cohorts were assigned on the basis of participant-reported clinical history obtained from a screening survey and a study questionnaire. Recovered participants in ImmuneRACE Cohort 3 were defined by two consecutive negative NP/OP PCR tests, clearance by a healthcare professional, or resolution of symptoms. Mobile phlebotomists in the prospective study collected whole blood, serum and a nasopharyngeal or oropharyngeal swab from every participant. Over an approximately 2-month period, participants in the prospective study had the option of providing additional blood draws and questionnaires. Prospective study blood samples were shipped either frozen or at room temperature before DNA extraction. This clone was detected only a few times. Its antigen is currently not known. There are no base qualities to consult, and no much larger clone falls within one base.

Paper-wide results and their limitations: How much clinical and demographic metadata was included differed by source and by participant, and the metadata was provided uncurated.

This chain is built from TRBV3-1 (or the pseudogene TRBV3-2) and TRBJ1-2, with the D segment identity uncertain. Sample: PBMCs or T cells enriched from blood (not recorded which). This clonotype was sampled from a woman in her twenties or thirties who had recovered from COVID-19. The DNA is TGTGCCAGCAGCCAAGGAGCTAACTATGGCTACACCTTC. It encodes CASSQGANYGYTF.